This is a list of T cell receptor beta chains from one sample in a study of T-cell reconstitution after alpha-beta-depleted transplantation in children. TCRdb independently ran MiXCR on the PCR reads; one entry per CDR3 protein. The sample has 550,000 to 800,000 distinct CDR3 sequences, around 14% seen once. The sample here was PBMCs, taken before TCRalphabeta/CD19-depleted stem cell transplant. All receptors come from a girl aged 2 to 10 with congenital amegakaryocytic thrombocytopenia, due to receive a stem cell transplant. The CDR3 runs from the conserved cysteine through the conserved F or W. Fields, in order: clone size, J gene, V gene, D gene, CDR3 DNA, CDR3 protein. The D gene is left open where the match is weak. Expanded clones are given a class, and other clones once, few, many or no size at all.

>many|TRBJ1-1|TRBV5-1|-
TGCGCCAGCAGCCCCAGAGATACGACGGGTGAAGCTTTCTTT
CASSPRDTTGEAFF
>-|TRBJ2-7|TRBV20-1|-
TGCAGTGTTGTGGGATCCTCCTACGAGCAGTACTTC
CSVVGSSYEQYF
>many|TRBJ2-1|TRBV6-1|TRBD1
TGTGCCAGCGGGGGACAGGGATACAATGAGCAGTTCTTC
CASGGQGYNEQFF
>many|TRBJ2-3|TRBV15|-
TGTGCCACCAGCAGATGGGACATCACAGATACGCAGTATTTT
CATSRWDITDTQYF
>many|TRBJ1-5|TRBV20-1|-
TGCAGTGCTAGAGGAGGCAACGGTCAGCCCCAGCATTTT
CSARGGNGQPQHF
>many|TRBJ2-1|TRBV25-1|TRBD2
TGTGCCAGCACCACCACTGGGACTAGTTTCAGGGAGCAGTTCTTC
CASTTTGTSFREQFF
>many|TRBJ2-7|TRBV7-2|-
TGTGCCAGCAGCTCCAACGTTATGCCTTACGAGCAGTACTTC
CASSSNVMPYEQYF
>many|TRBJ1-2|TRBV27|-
TGTGCCAGCAGCGCGAGGACACACCAAGCCTTCTCCAACTATGGCTACACCTTC
CASSARTHQAFSNYGYTF
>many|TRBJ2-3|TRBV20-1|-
TGCAGTGCTAGAGACAGAATCGACGGGGCGTATTTT
CSARDRIDGAYF
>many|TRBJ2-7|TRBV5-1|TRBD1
TGCGCCAGCGGACAGGAACCCTACGAGCAGTACTTC
CASGQEPYEQYF
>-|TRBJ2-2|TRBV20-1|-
TGCAGTGGTGCCGGTGGTGGAGGCACCGGGGAGCTGTTTTTT
CSGAGGGGTGELFF
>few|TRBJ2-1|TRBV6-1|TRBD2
TGTGCCAGCAGTGAAGGGAGCGGGGATGGTGAGCAGTTCTTC
CASSEGSGDGEQFF
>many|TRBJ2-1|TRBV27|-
TGTGCCAGCATTCGAGGGAATGAGCAGTTCTTC
CASIRGNEQFF
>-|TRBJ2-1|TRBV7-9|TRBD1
TGTGCCAGCAGCTTAGCCACAGGGGATGAGCAGTTCTTC
CASSLATGDEQFF
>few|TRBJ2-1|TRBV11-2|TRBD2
TGTGCCAGCAGCTCTCTCCTACTAGCGGGAGTAGGCAATGAGCAGTTCTTC
CASSSLLLAGVGNEQFF
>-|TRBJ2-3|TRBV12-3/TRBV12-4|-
TGTGCCAGCACTCCCCAGGACAGCGACACAGATACGCAGTATTTT
CASTPQDSDTDTQYF
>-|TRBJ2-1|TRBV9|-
TGTGCCAGCAGCGGCCTTCGTAGCTCCTACAATGAGCAGTTCTTC
CASSGLRSSYNEQFF
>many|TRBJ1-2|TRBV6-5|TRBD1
TGTGCCAGCAGTTATTACAACAGGGGGTATGGCTACACCTTC
CASSYYNRGYGYTF
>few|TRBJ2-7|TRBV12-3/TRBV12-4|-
TGTGCCAGCACCCAGGGCCACGAGCAGTACTTC
CASTQGHEQYF
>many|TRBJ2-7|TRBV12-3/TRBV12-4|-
TGTGCCAGCAGCGTTTTCTACGAGCAGTACTTC
CASSVFYEQYF
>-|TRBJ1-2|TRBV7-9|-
TGTGCCAGCCCCTCCGGGGATGGCTACACCTTC
CASPSGDGYTF
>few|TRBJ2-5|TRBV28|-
TGTGCCAGCAGCCACGGAGGGTTGTACCAAGAGACCCAGTACTTC
CASSHGGLYQETQYF
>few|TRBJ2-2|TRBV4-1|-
TGCGCCAGCAGCCAACCGGGAGTAAACACCGGGGAGCTGTTTTTT
CASSQPGVNTGELFF
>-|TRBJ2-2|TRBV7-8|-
TGTGCCAGCAGCCCGACAGACGCGGCCGGGGAGCTGTTTTTT
CASSPTDAAGELFF
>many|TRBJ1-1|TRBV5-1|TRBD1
TGTGCCAGCAGCTGGGGACAGGGGAACACTGAAGCTTTCTTT
CASSWGQGNTEAFF
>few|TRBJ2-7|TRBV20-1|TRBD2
TGCAGTGCTAGAGACGCTAGCGGGAGTACTCTCTCCTACGAGCAGTACTTC
CSARDASGSTLSYEQYF
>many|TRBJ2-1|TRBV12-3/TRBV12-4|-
TGTGCCAGCAGTGCCCCAGGTGGTGAGCAGTTCTTC
CASSAPGGEQFF
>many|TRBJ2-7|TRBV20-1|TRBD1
TGCAGTGCTACTCAACAGGGGTCTCACTCGGAGCAGTACTTC
CSATQQGSHSEQYF
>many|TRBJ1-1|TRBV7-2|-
TGTGCCAGCAGCACTCGGACAGACGAGAACACTGAAGCTTTCTTT
CASSTRTDENTEAFF
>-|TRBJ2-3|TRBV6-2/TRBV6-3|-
TGTGCCAGCAGTTTAACCTATTCAGATACGCAGTATTTT
CASSLTYSDTQYF
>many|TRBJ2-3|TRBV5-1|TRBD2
TGCGCCAGCAGCCAAACTAGCGGGGGGGGCACAGATACGCAGTATTTT
CASSQTSGGGTDTQYF
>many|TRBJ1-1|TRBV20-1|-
TGCAGTGCTAGAGGTGGGTCGCAGAGGACTGAAGCTTTCTTT
CSARGGSQRTEAFF
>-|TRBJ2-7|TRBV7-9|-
TGTGCCAGCAGCTTGGGGGCGCGTCGCTACGAGCAGTACTTC
CASSLGARRYEQYF
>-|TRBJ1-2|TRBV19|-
TGTGCCAGTAGTATTATTCAGACTTCCTATGGCTACACCTTC
CASSIIQTSYGYTF
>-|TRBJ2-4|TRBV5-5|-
TGTGCCAGCAGCACCGCCTACAGGGTTGCCAAAAACATTCAGTACTTC
CASSTAYRVAKNIQYF
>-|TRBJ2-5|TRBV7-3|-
TGTGCCAGCAGCTTATCCGGGGCACCAGAGACCCAGTACTTC
CASSLSGAPETQYF
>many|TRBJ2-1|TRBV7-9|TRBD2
TGTGCCAGCAGCTTAGTAAGCGGGACCGCCTACAATGAGCAGTTCTTC
CASSLVSGTAYNEQFF
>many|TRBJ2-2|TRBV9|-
TGTGCCAGCCAACCCATACGGGAGAGGGGCGGGGAGCTGTTTTTT
CASQPIRERGGELFF
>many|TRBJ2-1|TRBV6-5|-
TGTGCCAGCAGGTCAAACGGGGTCTACAATGAGCAGTTCTTC
CASRSNGVYNEQFF
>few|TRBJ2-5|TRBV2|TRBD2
TGTGCCAGCAGTGAAGGGAGGGCTAGCGGGAGCCAAGAGACCCAGTACTTC
CASSEGRASGSQETQYF
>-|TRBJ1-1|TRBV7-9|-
TGTGCCAGCAGCTTAGTCGTGGGTGCCGGGGGGCGGACTGAAGCTTTCTTT
CASSLVVGAGGRTEAFF
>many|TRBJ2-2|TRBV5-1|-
TGCGCCAGCAGCTTGGGCCTGATTATGGGGTCCAAGACCGGGGAGCTGTTTTTT
CASSLGLIMGSKTGELFF
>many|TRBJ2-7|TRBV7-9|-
TGTGCCAGCAGCTTAGGTCACGCAGCCTACGAGCAGTACTTC
CASSLGHAAYEQYF
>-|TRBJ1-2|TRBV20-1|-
TGCAGTGCTAGAATCCAGTCAGCTAACTATGGCTACACCTTC
CSARIQSANYGYTF